These 29 T cell receptor beta chains originate from one sample sequenced in a study of cytomegalovirus exposure and HLA in healthy donors. Using immunoSEQ multiplex PCR, the repertoire was profiled, and TCRdb retains in-frame clones only, with some absent. Of over 200,000 clones listed, around 91% were seen once; the top ten hold 0.37%. Sequencing input: PBMCs. Receptor source: a woman younger than 35 in good health and CMV-seronegative.

This chain links TRBV5-1 with TRBJ2-7; 7 bases match TRBD1. CDR3 length: 15 residues. Trimming took 4 bases from V and 2 from J; bases not matched to a gene: 9. The V gene's germline CDR1 is SGHRS and CDR2 YFSETQ. CDR3 sequence (DNA): TGCGCCAGCAGCGCCCTCAGGGACAGACCCTACGAGCAGTACTTC. This translates into CASSALRDRPYEQYF.

The rearrangement joins TRBV7-2 to TRBJ2-7, with 8 bases aligning to TRBD2. V shed 5 bases, J shed 7 bases, and the junction held 19 bases outside the gene matches. In germline, CDR1 is SGHTA, CDR2 FQGNSA. CDR3 length: 17 amino acids. The CDR3 here is CASSPKGLLAGGEEQYF. The CDR3 DNA is TGTGCCAGCAGCCCTAAAGGCTTGCTAGCGGGTGGTGAGGAGCAGTACTTC.

The genes are TRBV7-2 and TRBJ2-1; TRBD1 matches 10 bases. This CDR3 has 15 amino acids. CDR1 SGHTA and CDR2 FQGNSA come from the germline V gene. The junction had 6 bases not matched to a gene; V was cut back by 5 bases and J by 5 bases. The CDR3 spells CASSADRGLHNEQFF. Here the CDR3 DNA reads TGTGCCAGCAGCGCCGACAGGGGGCTTCACAATGAGCAGTTCTTC.

V and J are TRBV30 and TRBJ1-1; 8 bases map to TRBD1. Looked up from germline, CDR1 is GTSNPN and CDR2 is SVGIG (reference sequence). The CDR3 covers 16 residues. The trim removed 2 bases at V and 0 bases at J, leaving 8 bases unmatched. Here the CDR3 reads CAWSRGQGSMNTEAFF. CDR3 sequence (DNA): TGTGCCTGGAGTCGTGGACAGGGAAGTATGAACACTGAAGCTTTCTTT.

The chain joins TRBV4-1 to TRBJ1-1, with a tentative D call TRBD1 (5 bases). The CDR3 spans 15 residues. Looked up from germline, CDR1 is MGHRA and CDR2 is YSYEKL. Trimming shortened V by 0 bases and J by 1 base, and 9 bases separated the two germline ends. CDR3 region: CASSQDRGGNTEAFF. CDR3 coding DNA: TGCGCCAGCAGCCAAGATAGGGGTGGGAACACTGAAGCTTTCTTT.

The chain recombines TRBV25-1 with TRBJ2-7, with a tentative D call TRBD2 (5 bases). Germline lookup yields CDR1 MGHDK and CDR2 SYGVNS. V lost 6 bases, J lost 3 bases, and 9 bases lay in between. This CDR3 contains 12 residues. The CDR3 spells CASSSGDYEQYV. The CDR3 DNA reads TGTGCCAGCAGCTCCGGGGACTACGAGCAGTACGTC.

This chain joins TRBV5-1 and TRBJ2-7, with 7 nucleotides matching TRBD2. The CDR3 extends over 15 amino acids. Germline V lookup: CDR1 SGHRS, CDR2 YFSETQ. V was pared by 0 bases and J by 6 bases, with 9 bases of the junction left unmatched. CDR3 protein: CASSLGGAGPGEQYF. The CDR3 region has the DNA TGCGCCAGCAGCTTGGGGGGAGCGGGGCCGGGCGAGCAGTACTTC.

The V gene is TRBV6-1, the J gene TRBJ2-3; unclear D gene. Germline V gives CDR1 MNHNS, CDR2 SASEGT. The V end lost 7 bases, the J end lost 4 bases, and 12 bases lay between the germline ends. The CDR3 is 13 amino acids. CDR3 nucleotides: TGTGCCAGCATCCCCCTTCCCCCAGATACGCAGTATTTT. It encodes CASIPLPPDTQYF.

The chain uses TRBV13 and TRBJ2-5; tentatively, D is TRBD2 (6 bases). The CDR3 totals 13 residues. V gave up 6 bases and J gave up 5 bases, with 13 bases separating them. CDR1 PRHDT and CDR2 FYEKMQ come from the germline V gene (reference sequence). The CDR3 DNA sequence: TGTGCCAGCAGTTCAGCTAGCGCGGAGACCCAGTACTTC. Encoded protein: CASSSASAETQYF.

This rearrangement joins TRBV28 to TRBJ1-2, with D perhaps TRBD1 (6 bases). The CDR3 spans 14 residues. V was shortened by 2 bases and J by 6 bases, with 13 bases between the two germline ends. Germline CDR1 is MDHEN and CDR2 is SYDVKM. The CDR3 bases are TGTGCCAGCAGTTTAAGGGGGGGCGCGGATGGCTACACCTTC. Amino acids: CASSLRGGADGYTF.

This clone is a singleton in its sample. This chain links TRBV7-9 with TRBJ1-4; 8 bases map to TRBD1. Trimming removed 5 bases from V and 8 bases from J; junction bases left unmatched: 16. The CDR3 runs 17 residues. Germline V gives CDR1 SEHNR, CDR2 FQNEAQ (reference sequence). CDR3 sequence: CASSRLLPDRVGEKLFF. In DNA form, the CDR3 reads TGTGCCAGCAGCCGACTCCTCCCGGACAGGGTAGGCGAAAAACTGTTTTTT.

Here the CDR3 reads CASSIPGTGDGEQYF. The CDR3 coding sequence is TGTGCCAGCAGTATCCCCGGGACAGGGGATGGGGAGCAGTACTTC. This rearrangement joins TRBV28 to TRBJ2-7; TRBD1 aligns across 10 bases. From germline, CDR1 is MDHEN and CDR2 SYDVKM. The trim removed 5 bases at V and 7 bases at J, leaving 11 bases unmatched. The CDR3 contains 15 residues.

This chain uses TRBV28 with TRBJ2-1; 11 bases align to TRBD1. J gave up 5 bases and V 8 bases, and 5 bases lay outside the gene matches. The germline V gene has CDR1 MDHEN and CDR2 SYDVKM. The CDR3 extends over 14 amino acids. The CDR3, as DNA: TGTGCCAGCTGGGGGACAGGGGGTAACAATGAGCAGTTCTTC. Translating gives CASWGTGGNNEQFF.

As to this clone: Sequence at one end of the junction differs from germline and may be a read error. V usage is TRBV7-7 and J usage is TRBJ2-3, with 11 bases that match TRBD2. This CDR3 is 16 amino acids long. CDR1 is SSHAT and CDR2 is FNYEAQ in the germline V gene (reference sequence). This CDR3 is CASSPTSGGYTDTQYF. The CDR3 nucleotides read TGTGCTAGCAGCCCAACTAGCGGGGGATACACAGATACGCAGTATTTT.

V gene TRBV19 combines with J gene TRBJ1-2; 11 positions match TRBD1. The CDR3 sequence is 15 residues long. Germline V CDR1 and CDR2: LNHDA, SQIVND (reference sequence). With V trimmed by 4 bases and J by 2 bases, 3 bases remained unmatched. This CDR3 is CASSTRTGGNYGYTF. In DNA, the CDR3 is TGTGCCAGTAGTACGAGGACAGGGGGCAACTATGGCTACACCTTC.

This clone appeared a single time. The rearrangement joins TRBV11-2 to TRBJ2-5, with D perhaps matching TRBD2 (5 bases). V lost 1 base, J lost 0 bases, and 12 bases lay in between. The CDR3 consists of 16 residues. CDR1 and CDR2 (germline): SGHAT, FQNNGV. The CDR3 region is CASSLGADWNQETQYF. DNA for the CDR3: TGTGCCAGCAGCTTAGGTGCGGACTGGAACCAAGAGACCCAGTACTTC.

The V gene is TRBV6-1, the J gene TRBJ2-5; D perhaps matches TRBD1 (5 bases). Germline-derived CDR1 and CDR2 are MNHNS and SASEGT. The CDR3 is made up of 13 amino acids. The V end was cut by 10 bases, the J end by 1 base, with 13 bases between. DNA for the CDR3: TGTGCCACCATTAGGGGATCCCAAGAGACCCAGTACTTC. Translation: CATIRGSQETQYF.

CDR3 bases: TGCGCCAGCAGCTATGGACTGTCCTCTGGAAACACCATATATTTT. This gives the protein CASSYGLSSGNTIYF. This chain links TRBV5-1 with TRBJ1-3; D ambiguous. Germline V CDR1 and CDR2: SGHRS, YFSETQ. Trimming removed 3 bases at V and 0 bases at J, with 10 bases between. CDR3 length: 15 amino acids.

This sequence joins TRBV28 and TRBJ2-5; 12 positions match TRBD2. Germline CDR1 and CDR2: MDHEN and SYDVKM. V trimming: 0 bases; J trimming: 3 bases; junction bases outside the gene matches: 2. CDR3 length equals 16 residues. The CDR3 protein is CASSLWRLAGEETQYF. The CDR3 region has the DNA TGTGCCAGCAGTTTATGGCGACTAGCGGGGGAAGAGACCCAGTACTTC.

The J gene is TRBJ1-4, the V gene TRBV4-1, with TRBD1 as a possible D gene (6 bases). The CDR3 contains 13 residues. Trimming cost V 3 bases and J 8 bases, with 10 bases left between them. Germline CDR1 MGHRA, CDR2 YSYEKL. CDR3 in DNA: TGCGCCAGCAGCCAGGGGGCGTTGGAAAAACTGTTTTTT. Translated, it gives CASSQGALEKLFF.

The chain is built from TRBV28 and TRBJ2-1, with TRBD1 matching over 11 bases. Germline V gene data show CDR1 as MDHEN and CDR2 as SYDVKM. V dropped 6 bases and J dropped 8; count of bases not matched to a gene: 6. The CDR3 sequence is 14 residues long. The CDR3 DNA sequence: TGTGCCAGCAGCGCTCCGGGACAGGGGGATGAGCAGTTCTTC. Protein: CASSAPGQGDEQFF.

The chain has TRBV28 and TRBJ2-7; 7 bases agree with TRBD1. J lost 3 bases, V lost 4 bases, and 6 bases had no gene match. This CDR3 has 14 amino acids. Germline loops: CDR1 MDHEN, CDR2 SYDVKM. The CDR3 DNA follows: TGTGCCAGCAGTTCCCCTCGGACAGGCTACGAGCAGTACGTC. Protein: CASSSPRTGYEQYV.

V gene TRBV6-1 combines with J gene TRBJ1-3; D unresolved. Germline V gene lookup returns CDR1 MNHNS and CDR2 SASEGT. The CDR3 totals 14 residues. The V end lost 2 bases, the J end lost 2 bases, and 7 bases lay between the germline ends. The CDR3 sequence: CASSEWEAGNTIYF. CDR3 DNA sequence: TGTGCCAGCAGTGAATGGGAGGCTGGAAACACCATATATTTT.

This chain connects TRBV11-2 to TRBJ2-5; 10 nucleotides match TRBD1. The trim removed 0 bases at V and 5 bases at J, leaving 12 bases unmatched. CDR3 size: 18 residues. Germline CDR1 and CDR2: SGHAT and FQNNGV. The CDR3 bases are TGTGCCAGCAGCTTAGAGGCTGGGACAGGGGTAACTCTGGAGACCCAGTACTTC. Translation: CASSLEAGTGVTLETQYF.

The chain is built from TRBV6-5 and TRBJ2-5; possible D gene TRBD1, 7 bases. V lost 2 bases, J lost 5 bases, and 15 bases lay in between. The germline gives CDR1 MNHEY, CDR2 SVGAGI. The CDR3 spans 15 residues. The CDR3 DNA follows: TGTGCCAGCAGTTACCAGGGGGGACGTGGGGAGACCCAGTACTTC. It specifies CASSYQGGRGETQYF.

This chain connects TRBV9 to TRBJ2-1, with 7 positions matching TRBD2. Per germline, CDR1 SGDLS and CDR2 YYNGEE. J lost 5 bases, V lost 3 bases, and 14 bases had no gene match. The CDR3 runs to 17 residues. The CDR3 nucleotides read TGTGCCAGCAGCGCACATATTAGCGGGCCGGGAGACAATGAGCAGTTCTTC. Translated: CASSAHISGPGDNEQFF.

The chain joins TRBV4-3 to TRBJ1-2; 8 bases fit TRBD1. The junction had 4 bases not matched to a gene; V was cut back by 1 base and J by 3 bases. The CDR3 length is 15 residues. CDR1 and CDR2 (germline): LGHNA, YSLEER. DNA of the CDR3: TGCGCCAGCAGCCAAGGGACAGGGTATGACTATGGCTACACCTTC. Translated, it gives CASSQGTGYDYGYTF.

The V and J genes are TRBV5-6 and TRBJ1-1; D might be TRBD1 (5 bases). V was cut by 0 bases and J by 2 bases, with 8 bases left in between. This CDR3 contains 14 residues. Per the germline V gene, CDR1 is SGHDT and CDR2 is YYEEEE. CDR3 in amino acids: CASSLAGQNTEAFF. DNA for the CDR3: TGTGCCAGCAGCTTGGCCGGACAAAACACTGAAGCTTTCTTT. The complete variable domain, with remaining parts taken from reference TRBV5-6 and TRBJ1-1, reads DAGVTQSPTHLIKTRGQQVTLRCSPKSGHDTVSWYQQALGQGPQFIFQYYEEEERQRGNFPDRFSGHQFPNYSSELNVNALLLGDSALYLCASSLAGQNTEAFFGQGTRLTVV.

The rearrangement links TRBV18 to TRBJ2-3; 8 bases line up with TRBD2. CDR1 is KGHSH, CDR2 LQKENI, per germline. After removal of 1 base from V and 4 bases from J, the junction contained 4 bases not matched to a gene. This CDR3 has 15 amino acids. The CDR3 spells CASSPLGGGADTQYF. The CDR3 bases are TGTGCCAGCTCACCACTCGGGGGGGGCGCAGATACGCAGTATTTT.